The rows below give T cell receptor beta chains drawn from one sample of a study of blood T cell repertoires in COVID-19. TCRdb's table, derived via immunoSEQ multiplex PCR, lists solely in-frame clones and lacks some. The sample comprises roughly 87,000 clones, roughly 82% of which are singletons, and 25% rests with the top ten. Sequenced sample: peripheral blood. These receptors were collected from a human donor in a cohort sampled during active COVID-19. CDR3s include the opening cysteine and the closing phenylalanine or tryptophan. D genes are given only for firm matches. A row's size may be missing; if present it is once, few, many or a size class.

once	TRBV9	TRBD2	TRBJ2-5	TGTGCCAGCAGCGTAGGCACTAGCGGGGTCCGGGCGGAGACCCAGTACTTC	CASSVGTSGVRAETQYF
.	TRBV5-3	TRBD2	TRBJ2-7	TGTGCCAGAAGCCTCCCAGGCGGGAGGCTGTACGAGCAGTACTTC	CARSLPGGRLYEQYF
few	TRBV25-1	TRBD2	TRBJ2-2	TGTGCCAGCAGCCTCGCGTCTAGCGGGGCCGGGGAGCTGTTTTTT	CASSLASSGAGELFF
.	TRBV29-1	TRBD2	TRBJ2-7	TGCAGCGTTGAAGCGCCACGGACTAGCGGGATCTACGAGCAGTACTTC	CSVEAPRTSGIYEQYF
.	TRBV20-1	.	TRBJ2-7	TGCAGTGCTAGTCACCCTGGGCAGTACTACGAGCAGTACTTC	CSASHPGQYYEQYF
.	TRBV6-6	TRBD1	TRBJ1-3	TGTGCCAGCAGTGGGGACAGCTCTGGAAACACCATATATTTT	CASSGDSSGNTIYF
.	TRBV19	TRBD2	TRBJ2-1	TGTGCCAGTAGTATATCGGCTAGCGGACCCTACAATGAGCAGTTCTTC	CASSISASGPYNEQFF
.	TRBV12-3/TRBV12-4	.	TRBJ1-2	TGTGCCAGCAGTATACCAGGGGTTCATGGCTACACCTTC	CASSIPGVHGYTF
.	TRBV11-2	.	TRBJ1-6	TGTGCCAGCAGCCTAGATCCTCGTTCACCCCTCCACTTT	CASSLDPRSPLHF
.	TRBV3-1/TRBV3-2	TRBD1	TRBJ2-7	TGTGCCAGCAGCCCGGCCGGGACAGGGACAGTGCAGTACTTC	CASSPAGTGTVQYF